The T cell receptor (beta chain) under discussion was sequenced for a study of PD-1 blockade in classical Hodgkin lymphoma. Points from the study as a whole: Newly diagnosed patients reportedly trailed healthy donors in baseline TCR diversity.

Libraries were prepared by immunoSEQ multiplex PCR; TCRdb keeps only in-frame clonotypes and omits some of them. The top ten hold about 7.6% of the sample, which has 72,000 or so clones, about 92% seen once. A remark on this clone: As yet, its antigen is unknown.

The CDR3 loop spans 17 amino acids. Trimming took 4 bases from V and 6 from J, leaving 23 bases between them. The germline V gene encodes CDR1 SGDLS and CDR2 YYNGEE. Relapses following autologous stem cell transplantation were seen in all patients, with brentuximab vedotin exposure varying. The V and J genes are TRBV9 and TRBJ2-1; TRBD2 is a possible D gene (6 bases). The sequences come from peripheral blood mononuclear cells (PBMCs), collected at baseline. The receptor's source is a human donor with classical Hodgkin lymphoma. The CDR3 region is CASSLAVRGFPGNEQFF. The CDR3 DNA reads TGTGCCAGCAGCTTAGCCGTGCGGGGCTTTCCGGGCAATGAGCAGTTCTTC.